This TCR beta chain was captured by sequencing in a study of metastatic and nonmetastatic thyroid tumors. Across the whole study: Repertoire comparisons spanned blood and tumor or nodule tissue from malignant and benign thyroid patients. Study-wide results and caveats: A significant increase in TCR beta diversity was reportedly seen in malignant thyroid tumors relative to benign nodules, in blood and tumor.

Thyroid surgery was preceded by no treatment in any patient. In its sample, this clone was seen a few times. Its antigen remains unknown. A read error may produce the germline difference seen at one junction end. In the authors' workflow: A classifier for distant metastasis in papillary thyroid cancer was constructed using CDR3 differences observed across clinicopathological groups. TCRdb reassembled clones from the PCR reads with MiXCR. The V and J calls come from TCRdb's annotation, not from the publication. Of tens of thousands of clones in the sample, roughly 20% are singletons; the top ten hold around 15%. The germline V gene encodes CDR1 MNHEY and CDR2 SMNVEV (reference sequence). The CDR3 is 13 residues long.

The rearrangement joins TRBV27 to TRBJ1-1, with 7 bases fitting TRBD1. Sequenced: blood. This receptor was obtained from a female donor with papillary thyroid cancer or a benign thyroid nodule (not recorded which). Some clones in this sample may be carry-over from other donors' samples. The CDR3, as DNA: TGTGCCAGAAGAGGACAGGCGACCCCTGAAGCTTTATTT. It translates to CARRGQATPEALF.